The present entry profiles one T cell receptor beta chain with its context. Antigen specificity is unknown. Germline V gene lookup returns CDR1 LGHDT and CDR2 YNNKEL (reference sequence). V was pared by 1 base and J by 10 bases, with 8 bases of the junction left unmatched. This CDR3 region has 15 residues. Individual cDNA molecules were tagged with unique molecular identifiers, the study reported. TCRdb independently ran MiXCR on the 5' RACE reads; one entry per CDR3 protein. The data show tens of thousands of distinct CDR3 sequences, around 5.2% seen once. The data stem from a study of early T cells in non-severe SARS-CoV-2 infection. Across the whole study: Chains were not paired, and sequencing was done on bulk RNA from unsorted whole blood. Study-wide points: Database matching using VDJdb favored anti-spike CD8 responses, with private and CD4 specificities left missing.

This clonotype originated in an adult who was a healthcare worker with PCR-confirmed SARS-CoV-2 infection or an uninfected control (not recorded which). This chain joins TRBV3-1 and TRBJ2-1; 9 bases agree with TRBD2. Sequenced input: whole blood. CDR3 sequence: CASSQVRPAGGEQFF. Here the CDR3 DNA reads TGTGCCAGCAGCCAAGTCCGCCCGGCGGGGGGGGAGCAGTTCTTC.